This T cell receptor (beta chain) derives from a study of shared clonotypes between healthy human individuals. Study-wide results and caveats: Clonotype sharing levels among donors were expected to vary with sequencing depth. A few donors had roughly 5% of their naive CD4 clonotypes in common.

J lost 3 bases, V lost 3 bases, and 7 bases had no gene match. The CDR3 runs to 15 residues. Germline-derived CDR1 and CDR2 are SGHDT and YYEEEE. On this clone: Its specificity is unknown.

Only in-frame clones appear in the TCRdb table, and some are missing; sequencing was by immunoSEQ multiplex PCR. Found here are about a million clones, under 80% of them singletons; the top ten hold 1.4%. The source is a man between 18 and 35 years old in good health. The V gene is TRBV5-6, the J gene TRBJ2-7, with 9 bases lining up with TRBD1. The sample taken for sequencing was memory CD4+ T cells sorted from blood. The subset denotes: CD45RA-negative fraction. CDR3 nucleotide sequence: TGTGCCAGCAGCTGGACAGGGGCTATGATCTACGAGCAGTACTTC. It yields the protein CASSWTGAMIYEQYF.